This TCR beta chain stems from a study of neurological immune-mediated disorders. Study background: Multiple sclerosis patients numbering approximately 35 comprised roughly 31 relapsing-remitting and 3 secondary progressive patients.

Trimming took 2 bases from V and 8 from J; bases not matched to a gene: 6. The CDR3 sequence is 15 residues long. Germline loops: CDR1 SEHNR, CDR2 FQNEAQ (reference sequence). In TCRdb, the 5' RACE reads were re-called with MiXCR into one record per CDR3 protein. In the table there are roughly 120,000 distinct CDR3 sequences, approximately 3.2% of which are singletons. Ten or more counts support this clonotype. The antigen remains undetermined. Study conclusions and caveats: Phylogenetic grouping assigned the repertoires of 18 of 34 multiple sclerosis patients to a single cluster of related CDR3 sequences. This cluster may be a repertoire-level signature.

The sequenced sample consisted of PBMCs. The rearrangement joins TRBV7-9 to TRBJ2-1, with 10 bases fitting TRBD2. This clonotype was obtained from a young woman with multiple sclerosis. This chain's CDR3 is CASSLSSGRVYEQFF. CDR3 bases: TGTGCCAGCAGCTTATCCAGCGGGAGGGTATATGAGCAGTTCTTC.